The 12 T cell receptor beta chains reported below all come from one sample, sequenced in a study of blood T cell repertoires in COVID-19. Measured with immunoSEQ multiplex PCR; TCRdb has only the in-frame clones, and not every one. The sample includes about 220,000 clones, roughly 81% seen only once; the top ten take about 3%. Sequenced sample: peripheral blood. These receptors were taken from a man aged 50-60 years who had recovered from COVID-19.

This clone was seen only once. This chain uses TRBV7-9 with TRBJ2-7, with D tentatively TRBD1 (6 bases). Trimming cost V 5 bases and J 2 bases, with 13 bases left between them. Per the germline V gene, CDR1 is SEHNR and CDR2 is FQNEAQ (reference sequence). This CDR3 is 14 amino acids long. CDR3: CASSVSQGTYEQYF. CDR3 in DNA: TGTGCCAGCAGCGTATCACAGGGTACCTACGAGCAGTACTTC.

Concerning this clone itself: Other nucleotide sequences in the sample specify the same CDR3. The chain has TRBV28 and TRBJ1-2, with 12 bases matching TRBD1. Losses at the gene ends were 6 bases for V and 4 bases for J; bases not matched to a gene: 6. The CDR3 runs 15 residues. Germline lookup yields CDR1 MDHEN and CDR2 SYDVKM. This chain's CDR3 is CASSLGQGALYGYTF. CDR3 DNA: TGTGCCAGCAGCCTGGGACAGGGGGCCCTCTATGGCTACACCTTC.

In nucleotides, the CDR3 is TGCGCCAGCAGCTTGGTTGGACAGAATAATTCACCCCTCCACTTT. Translation: CASSLVGQNNSPLHF. The chain combines TRBV5-1 with TRBJ1-6; weak D call: TRBD1 (6 bases). Per germline, CDR1 SGHRS and CDR2 YFSETQ. The CDR3 has 15 residues. Trimming removed 0 bases at V and 5 bases at J, with 9 bases between.

The chain links TRBV7-9 to TRBJ2-1; 10 bases fit TRBD2. Germline loops: CDR1 SEHNR, CDR2 FQNEAQ (reference sequence). The ends lost 10 bases at V and 5 bases at J; junction bases unmatched: 14. The CDR3 contains 16 residues. The CDR3 reads CATQIVGLAANNEQFF. The CDR3 region has the DNA TGTGCCACCCAGATAGTCGGACTAGCGGCGAACAATGAGCAGTTCTTC.

The chain carries TRBV20-1 and TRBJ1-1; TRBD1 might be the D (5 bases). This CDR3 has 11 residues. The V and J ends lost 2 bases and 8 bases respectively, with 9 bases between them. The V gene's germline CDR1 is DFQATT and CDR2 SNEGSKA (reference sequence). Here the CDR3 DNA reads TGCAGTGCTAGAAGGGGTTTGGAAGCTTTCTTT. Residues: CSARRGLEAFF.

The V call is TRBV9, the J call TRBJ1-5; D is ambiguous. Trimming left V 0 bases short and J 5 bases short, with 9 bases between. Germline-derived CDR1 and CDR2 are SGDLS and YYNGEE. This CDR3 region has 14 residues. For the CDR3, the DNA is TGTGCCAGCAGCGTAGGCACGGAGTATCAGCCCCAGCATTTT. This encodes CASSVGTEYQPQHF.

This chain joins TRBV18 and TRBJ2-1; 9 bases fit TRBD2. V dropped 1 base and J dropped 6; count of bases not matched to a gene: 7. The CDR3 spans 16 residues. Germline V gives CDR1 KGHSH, CDR2 LQKENI. The CDR3 DNA is TGTGCCAGCTCACCACTTAGCGGGAGAACGGCCAATGAGCAGTTCTTC. Protein: CASSPLSGRTANEQFF.

This chain connects TRBV11-3 to TRBJ1-5; no reliable D call. Germline V gene sequence: CDR1 SGHNT, CDR2 YENEEA. This CDR3 spans 13 amino acids. The CDR3 loop reads CVEAASGNQPQHF. CDR3 bases: TGTGTCGAGGCGGCCTCGGGCAATCAGCCCCAGCATTTT.

This sequence joins TRBV30 and TRBJ1-3; 7 nucleotides match TRBD1. Germline values: CDR1 GTSNPN, CDR2 SVGIG (reference sequence). The trim removed 5 bases at V and 0 bases at J, leaving 10 bases unmatched. The CDR3 sequence is 16 residues long. The CDR3 nucleotides read TGTGCCTGGCGTCCGGGACAGCTAGACTCTGGAAACACCATATATTTT. This encodes CAWRPGQLDSGNTIYF.

The chain couples TRBV21-1 to TRBJ2-5; the table's TRBD1 call for D was not verified on the DNA. TRBV21-1 is an annotated pseudogene. There are 16 residues in the CDR3. The CDR3 DNA is TGTGCCAGCAGCAAAGCCCTCTCGTCCAGCCAAGAGACCCAGTACTTC. Amino acid sequence: CASSKALSSSQETQYF.

The V gene is TRBV6-4, the J gene TRBJ2-5; 9 positions agree with TRBD1. Germline V lookup: CDR1 MRHNA, CDR2 SNTAGT. This CDR3 has 16 amino acids. After removal of 10 bases from V and 3 bases from J, the junction contained 15 bases not matched to a gene. The CDR3 DNA sequence: TGTGCCATCCCAAGCCGGGACAGGGACAGGAAAGAGACCCAGTACTTC. Its translation: CAIPSRDRDRKETQYF.

A single count supports this clone. The J gene is TRBJ1-2, the V gene TRBV20-1; 7 nucleotides align to TRBD1. This CDR3 contains 11 residues. CDR1 is DFQATT and CDR2 is SNEGSKA in the germline V gene (reference sequence). The CDR3 is CANRGRGGYTF. CDR3 sequence (DNA): TGCGCCAACAGGGGCCGGGGAGGCTACACCTTC.